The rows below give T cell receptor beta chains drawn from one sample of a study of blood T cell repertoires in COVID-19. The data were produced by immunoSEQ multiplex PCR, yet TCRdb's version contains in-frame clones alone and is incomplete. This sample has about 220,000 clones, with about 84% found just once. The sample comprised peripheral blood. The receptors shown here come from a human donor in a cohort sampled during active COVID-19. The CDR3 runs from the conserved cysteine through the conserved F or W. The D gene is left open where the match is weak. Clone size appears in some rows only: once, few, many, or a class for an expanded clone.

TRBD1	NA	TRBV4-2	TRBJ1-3	TGTGCCAGCAGAGAGACAGGGAGCTCTGGAAACACCATATATTTT	CASRETGSSGNTIYF
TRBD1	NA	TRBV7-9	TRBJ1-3	TGTGCCTCCTGGGGGGACAGATTCATCTCTGGAAACACCATATATTTT	CASWGDRFISGNTIYF
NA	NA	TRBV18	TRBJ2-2	TGTGCCAGCTCACCACCGGGGCGTGCTCACACCGGGGAGCTGTTTTTT	CASSPPGRAHTGELFF
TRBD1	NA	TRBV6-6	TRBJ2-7	TGTGCCAGCAGTTACCAGGGACAGGGGGTCTACGAGCAGTACTTC	CASSYQGQGVYEQYF
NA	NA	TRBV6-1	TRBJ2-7	TGTGCCAGCAGTGATACTTACTTATCCTACGAGCAGTACTTC	CASSDTYLSYEQYF
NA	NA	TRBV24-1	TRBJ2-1	TGTGCCACCAGTGATTGGAGAAGCGCGGAATACAATGAGCAGTTCTTC	CATSDWRSAEYNEQFF
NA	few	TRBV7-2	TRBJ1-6	TGTGCCAGCAGCTTAACCCCCGGGGATTCACCCCTCCACTTT	CASSLTPGDSPLHF
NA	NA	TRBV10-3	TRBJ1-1	TGTGCCTCGGAGAGGAGTTCGCAGAACACTGAAGCTTTCTTT	CASERSSQNTEAFF
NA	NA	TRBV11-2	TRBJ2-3	TGTGCCAGCAGCCCTAGCCCCTCGGGAGATACGCAGTATTTT	CASSPSPSGDTQYF
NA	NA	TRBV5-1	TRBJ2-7	TGCGCCAGCAAGCCCAACTTAGGAGGAACGGGGGAGCAGTACTTC	CASKPNLGGTGEQYF
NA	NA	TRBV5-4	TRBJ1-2	TGTGCCAGCAGCTTGGCAGGGAACTATGGCTACACCTTC	CASSLAGNYGYTF
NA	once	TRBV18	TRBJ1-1	TGTGCCAGCTCACCACAGCCGCCAGGGAACACTGAAGCTTTCTTT	CASSPQPPGNTEAFF
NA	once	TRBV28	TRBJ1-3	TGTGCCAGCAGTTTATTACAGGGATCTGGAAACACCATATATTTT	CASSLLQGSGNTIYF
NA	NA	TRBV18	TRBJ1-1	TGTGCCAGCTCACCACAGTATAGCGCAGCTTTGAACACTGAAGCTTTCTTT	CASSPQYSAALNTEAFF
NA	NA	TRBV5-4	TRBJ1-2	TGTGCCAGCAGTAAGGGTGGAGGGGAGGTCTATGGCTACACCTTC	CASSKGGGEVYGYTF
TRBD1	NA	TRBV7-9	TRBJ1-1	TGTGCCAGCAGCCCAAGGACAGGGCGAACTGAAGCTTTCTTT	CASSPRTGRTEAFF
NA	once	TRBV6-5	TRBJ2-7	TGTGCCAGCAGTTCCACCTACGAGCAGTACTTC	CASSSTYEQYF
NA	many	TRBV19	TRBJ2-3	TGTGCCAGTAGTTATAGCGGAGTAGATACGCAGTATTTT	CASSYSGVDTQYF
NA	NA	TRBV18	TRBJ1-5	TGTGCCAGCTCATCGTGGGACTCGGGCAATCAGCCCCAGCATTTT	CASSSWDSGNQPQHF
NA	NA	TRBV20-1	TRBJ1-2	TGCAGTGCCAGCGGGATTGATGGCTACACCTTC	CSASGIDGYTF
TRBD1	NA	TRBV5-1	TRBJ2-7	TGCGCCAGCAGCCGTACCGGACAGGCCCACGAGCAGTACTTC	CASSRTGQAHEQYF
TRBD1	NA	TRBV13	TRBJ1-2	TGTGCCAGCAGCCTCCCAGGGGGCGGGGTTGTAGGCTACACCTTC	CASSLPGGGVVGYTF
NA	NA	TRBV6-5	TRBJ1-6	TGTGCCAGCAGTTACGATCTCAGGGGTACTTCACCCCTCCACTTT	CASSYDLRGTSPLHF
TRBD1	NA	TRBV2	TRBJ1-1	TGTGCCAGCAGTGCCTGGGACAGGATGAACACTGAAGCTTTCTTT	CASSAWDRMNTEAFF
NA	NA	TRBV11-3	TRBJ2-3	TGTGCCAGCAGCTCTGCAGGGGTGGATACGCAGTATTTT	CASSSAGVDTQYF
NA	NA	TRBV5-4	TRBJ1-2	TGTGCCAGCAGCTTGAGGGGGTCCTATGGCTACACCTTC	CASSLRGSYGYTF
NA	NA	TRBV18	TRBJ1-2	TGTGCCAGCTCACCACGCGGGGGTCTCGACTATGGCTACACCTTC	CASSPRGGLDYGYTF
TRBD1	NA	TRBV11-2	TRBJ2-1	TGTGCCAGCAGCTTCGATTGGACAGGGAATAATGAGCAGTTCTTC	CASSFDWTGNNEQFF
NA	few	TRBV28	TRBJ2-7	TGTGCCAGCAACACTATAACGTACGAGCAGTACTTC	CASNTITYEQYF
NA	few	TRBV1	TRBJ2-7	TGCACCAGCAGCTTTTTCCAGGGAAATACCTACGAGCAGTACTTC	CTSSFFQGNTYEQYF
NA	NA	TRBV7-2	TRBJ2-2	TGTGCCAGCAGCTTAGGCAGGGAGAACACCGGGGAGCTGTTTTTT	CASSLGRENTGELFF
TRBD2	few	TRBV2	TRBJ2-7	TGTGCCAGCAGCGCTATAGCGGGGGGATCCTACGAGCAGTACTTC	CASSAIAGGSYEQYF
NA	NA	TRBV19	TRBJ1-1	TGTGCCAGTAGTATTAACAGGCGAACTGAAGCTTTCTTT	CASSINRRTEAFF